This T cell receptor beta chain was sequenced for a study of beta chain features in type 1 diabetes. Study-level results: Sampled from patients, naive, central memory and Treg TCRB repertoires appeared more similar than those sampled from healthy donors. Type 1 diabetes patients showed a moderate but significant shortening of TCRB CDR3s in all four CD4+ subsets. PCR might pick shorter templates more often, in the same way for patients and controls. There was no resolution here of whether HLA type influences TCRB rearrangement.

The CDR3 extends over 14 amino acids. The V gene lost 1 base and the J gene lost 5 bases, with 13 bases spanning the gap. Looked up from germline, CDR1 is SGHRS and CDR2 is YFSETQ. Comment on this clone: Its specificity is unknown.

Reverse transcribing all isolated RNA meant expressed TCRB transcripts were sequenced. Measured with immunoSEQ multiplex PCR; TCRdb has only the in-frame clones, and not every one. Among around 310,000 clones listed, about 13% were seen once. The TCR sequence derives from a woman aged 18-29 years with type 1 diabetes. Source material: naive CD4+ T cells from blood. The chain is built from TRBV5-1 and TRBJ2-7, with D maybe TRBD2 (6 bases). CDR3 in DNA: TGCGCCAGCAGCTTGATGGGGCGCGGGAACGAGCAGTACTTC. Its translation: CASSLMGRGNEQYF.